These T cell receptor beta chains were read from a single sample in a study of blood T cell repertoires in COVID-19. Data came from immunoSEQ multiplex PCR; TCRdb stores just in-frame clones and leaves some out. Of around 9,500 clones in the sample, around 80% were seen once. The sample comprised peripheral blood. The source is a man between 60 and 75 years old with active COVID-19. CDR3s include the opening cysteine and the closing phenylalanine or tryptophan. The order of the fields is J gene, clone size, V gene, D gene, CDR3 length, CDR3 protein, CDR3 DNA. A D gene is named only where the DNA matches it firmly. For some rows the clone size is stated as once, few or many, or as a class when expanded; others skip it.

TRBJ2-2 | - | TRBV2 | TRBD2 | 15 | CASSATSGGTGELFF | TGTGCCAGCAGTGCCACTAGCGGGGGGACGGGGGAGCTGTTTTTT
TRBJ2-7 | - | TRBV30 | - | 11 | CAWSLRREQYF | TGTGCCTGGAGTCTTAGGAGGGAGCAGTACTTC
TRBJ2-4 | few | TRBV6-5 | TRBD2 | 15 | CASSPREGTKNIQYF | TGTGCCAGCAGTCCCAGGGAGGGGACCAAAAACATTCAGTACTTC
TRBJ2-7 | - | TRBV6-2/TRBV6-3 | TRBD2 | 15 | CASSRSGGAAYEQYF | TGTGCCAGCAGCAGAAGCGGGGGAGCCGCCTACGAGCAGTACTTC
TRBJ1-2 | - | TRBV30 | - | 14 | CAWSFVASYYGYTF | TGTGCCTGGAGTTTTGTAGCATCTTACTATGGCTACACCTTC
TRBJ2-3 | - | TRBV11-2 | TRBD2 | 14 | CASRLAGLTDTQYF | TGTGCCAGCAGGTTAGCGGGTCTCACAGATACGCAGTATTTT
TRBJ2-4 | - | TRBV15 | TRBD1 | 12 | CATNDRGNIQYF | TGTGCCACCAACGACAGGGGAAACATTCAGTACTTC
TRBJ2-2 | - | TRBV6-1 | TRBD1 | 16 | CASSASGTDVPGELFF | TGTGCCAGCAGTGCCTCCGGGACAGATGTCCCCGGGGAGCTGTTTTTT
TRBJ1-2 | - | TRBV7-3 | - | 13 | CASSPRGGDGYTF | TGTGCCAGCAGCCCGCGGGGGGGGGATGGCTACACCTTC
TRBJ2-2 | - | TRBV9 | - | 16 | CASSVVPDSGTGELFF | TGTGCCAGCAGCGTAGTGCCGGACAGTGGGACCGGGGAGCTGTTTTTT
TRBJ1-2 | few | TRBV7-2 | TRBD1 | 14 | CASSLATGNYGYTF | TGTGCCAGCAGCTTAGCGACAGGGAACTATGGCTACACCTTC
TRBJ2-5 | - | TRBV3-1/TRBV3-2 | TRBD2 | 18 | CASSPRLGRGGTQETQYF | TGTGCCAGCAGTCCCAGGCTCGGGAGGGGGGGGACTCAAGAGACCCAGTACTTC
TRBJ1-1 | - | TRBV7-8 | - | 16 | CASSQVFGTKNTEAFF | TGTGCCAGCAGCCAAGTTTTCGGGACAAAGAACACTGAAGCTTTCTTT
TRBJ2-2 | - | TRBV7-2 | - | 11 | CASSLGRELFF | TGTGCCAGCAGCTTAGGGCGGGAGCTGTTTTTT
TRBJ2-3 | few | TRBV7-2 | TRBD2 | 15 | CASSPLLAGGRTQYF | TGTGCCAGCAGCCCACTCCTAGCGGGGGGGAGAACGCAGTATTTT
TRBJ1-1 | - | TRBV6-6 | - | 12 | CASSSRSTEAFF | TGTGCCAGCAGTTCGAGGTCAACCGAAGCTTTCTTT
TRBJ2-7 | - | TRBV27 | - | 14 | CASSYGIGPPEQYF | TGTGCCAGCAGTTACGGGATAGGTCCCCCCGAGCAGTACTTC
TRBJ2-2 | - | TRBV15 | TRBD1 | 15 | CATSSGQGAPGELFF | TGTGCCACCAGCAGTGGACAGGGGGCGCCCGGGGAGCTGTTTTTT
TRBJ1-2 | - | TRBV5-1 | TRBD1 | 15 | CASSPTRQGSYGYTF | TGCGCCAGCAGCCCAACTCGACAGGGGAGCTATGGCTACACCTTC
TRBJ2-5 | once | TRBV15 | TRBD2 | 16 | CATSRGLAGASETQYF | TGTGCCACCAGCAGGGGACTAGCGGGGGCCTCAGAGACCCAGTACTTC
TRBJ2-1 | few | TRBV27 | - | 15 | CASSLSGSSYNEQFF | TGTGCCAGCAGTTTAAGCGGCAGCTCCTACAATGAGCAGTTCTTC
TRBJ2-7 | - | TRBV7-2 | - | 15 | CASSLVSAGFSEQYF | TGTGCCAGCAGCTTAGTTTCGGCAGGATTCTCCGAGCAGTACTTC
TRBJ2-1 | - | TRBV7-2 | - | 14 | CASSLTFGGNEQFF | TGTGCCAGCAGCTTAACTTTCGGGGGTAATGAGCAGTTCTTC
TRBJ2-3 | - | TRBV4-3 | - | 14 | CASSQEEWRGTQYF | TGCGCCAGCAGCCAAGAAGAATGGAGGGGTACGCAGTATTTT
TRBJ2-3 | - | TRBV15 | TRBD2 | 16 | CATSRDLAGGTDTQYF | TGTGCCACCAGCAGAGATTTAGCGGGGGGCACAGATACGCAGTATTTT
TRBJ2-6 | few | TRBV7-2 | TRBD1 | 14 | CASSTRTGDNVLTF | TGTGCCAGCAGCACTCGGACAGGAGACAACGTCCTGACTTTC
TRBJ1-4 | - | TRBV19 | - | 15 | CASSLLQGSHEKLFF | TGTGCCAGTAGTCTTCTACAGGGTTCCCATGAAAAACTGTTTTTT
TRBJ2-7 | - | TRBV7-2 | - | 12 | CASSGSSYEQYF | TGTGCCAGCTCCGGGAGCTCCTACGAGCAGTACTTC
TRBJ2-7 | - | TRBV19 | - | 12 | CASTGPSYEQYF | TGTGCCAGTACAGGGCCTTCCTACGAGCAGTACTTC
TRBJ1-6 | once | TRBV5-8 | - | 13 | CASSPLNNSPLHF | TGTGCCAGCAGCCCCCTAAATAATTCACCCCTCCACTTT
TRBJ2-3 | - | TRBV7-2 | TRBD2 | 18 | CASNDPGLAGGNTDTQYF | TGTGCCAGCAACGACCCGGGACTAGCGGGGGGGAATACAGATACGCAGTATTTT
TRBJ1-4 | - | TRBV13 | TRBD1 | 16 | CASSRGQGDYNEKLFF | TGTGCCAGCAGCAGGGGACAGGGAGATTATAATGAAAAACTGTTTTTT
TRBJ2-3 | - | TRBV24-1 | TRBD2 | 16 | CATSKKLAGDTDTQYF | TGTGCCACCAGTAAAAAATTAGCGGGGGACACAGATACGCAGTATTTT
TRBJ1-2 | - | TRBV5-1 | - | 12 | CASSQDNYGYTF | TGCGCCAGTTCCCAGGATAACTATGGCTACACCTTC
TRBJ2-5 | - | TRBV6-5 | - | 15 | CASSSQAGVSQTQYF | TGTGCCAGCAGTTCCCAGGCCGGGGTCTCACAGACCCAGTACTTC
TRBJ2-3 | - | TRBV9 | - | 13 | CASNLGPLDTQYF | TGTGCCAGCAACCTGGGCCCATTGGATACGCAGTATTTT
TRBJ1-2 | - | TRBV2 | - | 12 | CASSVNNYGYTF | TGTGCCAGCAGTGTAAATAACTATGGCTACACCTTC
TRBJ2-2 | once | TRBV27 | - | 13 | CASSFPGTGELFF | TGTGCCAGCAGTTTCCCGGGCACCGGGGAGCTGTTTTTT
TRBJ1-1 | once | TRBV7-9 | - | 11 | CASSREAEAFF | TGTGCCAGCAGCCGCGAAGCTGAAGCTTTCTTT
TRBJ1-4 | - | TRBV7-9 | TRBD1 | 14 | CASSLLTQGLKLFF | TGTGCCAGCAGCTTATTAACACAGGGGCTAAAACTGTTTTTT
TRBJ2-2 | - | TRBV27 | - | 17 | CASSLSIQGLHTGELFF | TGTGCCAGCAGTTTATCTATACAGGGATTGCACACCGGGGAGCTGTTTTTT
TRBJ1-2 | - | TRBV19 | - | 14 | CASSTRQAFYGYTF | TGTGCCAGTAGTACCCGACAGGCCTTCTATGGCTACACCTTC
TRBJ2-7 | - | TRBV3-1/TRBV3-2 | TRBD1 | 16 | CASSQAWAGGSYEQYF | TGTGCCAGCAGCCAAGCTTGGGCAGGGGGCTCCTACGAGCAGTACTTC
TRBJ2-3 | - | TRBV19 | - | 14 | CASRARGREDTQYF | TGTGCCAGTCGGGCCAGGGGGCGGGAGGATACGCAGTATTTT
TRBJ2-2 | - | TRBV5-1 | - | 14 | CASSSGMGTGELFF | TGCGCCAGCAGCTCCGGGATGGGGACCGGGGAGCTGTTTTTT
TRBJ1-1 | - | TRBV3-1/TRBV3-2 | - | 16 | CASRYLSDRLNTEAFF | TGTGCCAGCAGGTATCTTTCGGACAGACTGAACACTGAAGCTTTCTTT
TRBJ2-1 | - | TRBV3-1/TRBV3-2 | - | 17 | CASSPKGQRRGSDEQFF | TGTGCCAGCAGCCCCAAAGGCCAAAGGCGGGGTTCGGATGAGCAGTTCTTC
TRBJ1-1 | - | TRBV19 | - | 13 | CASIVRRGTEAFF | TGTGCCAGTATCGTACGGCGCGGCACTGAAGCTTTCTTT
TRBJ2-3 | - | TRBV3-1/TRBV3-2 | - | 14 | CASSLREKGDTQYF | TGTGCCAGCAGCCTACGGGAGAAGGGAGATACGCAGTATTTT
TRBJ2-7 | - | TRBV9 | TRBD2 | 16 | CASSVVSSGGPDEQYF | TGTGCCAGCAGCGTAGTGTCTAGCGGGGGTCCCGACGAGCAGTACTTC
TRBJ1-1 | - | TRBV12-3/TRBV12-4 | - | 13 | CASSQQVNTEAFF | TGTGCCAGCAGTCAACAGGTGAACACTGAAGCTTTCTTT
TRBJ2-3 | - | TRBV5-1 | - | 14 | CASREGGRVDTQYF | TGCGCCAGCAGGGAGGGGGGGCGCGTCGATACGCAGTATTTT
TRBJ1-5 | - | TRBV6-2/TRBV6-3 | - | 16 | CASSYGRIGGNQPQHF | TGTGCCAGCAGTTACGGAAGGATCGGCGGTAATCAGCCCCAGCATTTT
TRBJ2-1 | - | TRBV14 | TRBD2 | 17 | CASSRGLGTVIANEQFF | TGTGCCAGCAGCCGGGGACTAGGGACTGTGATAGCCAATGAGCAGTTCTTC